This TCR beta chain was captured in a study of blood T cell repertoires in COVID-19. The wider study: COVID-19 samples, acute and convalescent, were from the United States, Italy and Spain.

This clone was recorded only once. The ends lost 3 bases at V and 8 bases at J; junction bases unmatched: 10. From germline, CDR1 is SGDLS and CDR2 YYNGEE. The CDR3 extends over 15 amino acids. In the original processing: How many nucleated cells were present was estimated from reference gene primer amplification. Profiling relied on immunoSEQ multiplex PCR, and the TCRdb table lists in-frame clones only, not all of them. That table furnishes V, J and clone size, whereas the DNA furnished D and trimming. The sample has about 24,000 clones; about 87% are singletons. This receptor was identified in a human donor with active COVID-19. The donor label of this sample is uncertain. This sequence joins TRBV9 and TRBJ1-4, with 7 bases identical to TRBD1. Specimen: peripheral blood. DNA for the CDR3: TGTGCCAGCAGCGCCAGGGGGGCAGGGGAAGAAAAACTGTTTTTT. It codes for CASSARGAGEEKLFF.